The clone carrying this T cell receptor beta chain was seen ten or more times. As yet, its antigen is unknown. Unique molecular identifier tags were affixed to discrete cDNA molecules. TCRdb used MiXCR to reprocess the 5' RACE reads, holding one entry per CDR3 protein. The data hold fewer than 85,000 distinct CDR3 sequences, with around 13% observed a single time. This sample was taken from a study of early T cells in non-severe SARS-CoV-2 infection. Trimming took 7 bases from V and 0 from J, leaving 12 bases between them. This CDR3 has 13 residues. Looked up from germline, CDR1 is SQVTM and CDR2 is ANQGSEA. Overall study results and limits: Matches to VDJdb favored anti-spike CD8 responses and missed private and CD4 specificities.

Sample: whole blood. The V and J genes are TRBV29-1 and TRBJ2-5; D possibly corresponds to TRBD1 (7 bases). The clonotype was recovered from an adult who was a healthcare worker with PCR-confirmed SARS-CoV-2 infection or an uninfected control (not recorded which). The CDR3 nucleotides are TGCAGCGCCGCGGGACAGTACCAAGAGACCCAGTACTTC. As protein: CSAAGQYQETQYF.